This T cell receptor (beta chain) was identified during a study of beta chain features in type 1 diabetes. It was via CD45RO/CCR7/CD25/CD127/CD95/CD27 that CD4+ naive, central memory, regulatory and stem cell-like memory cells were sorted. In the case of this clone: The antigen is not known.

Of the isolated RNA, all was reverse transcribed, and so the sequenced material was expressed TCRB transcripts. Some clones are missing from TCRdb's copy, which holds only in-frame ones; the method was immunoSEQ multiplex PCR. The sample contains a few hundred thousand clones, around 12% of which appear only once. General observations from the study: Sequencing of cDNA might inflate the share of cells that strongly express TCR. When Type 1 diabetes patients were examined, their TCRB CDR3s proved moderately but significantly shorter in all four CD4+ subsets. Small HLA sub-analyses could not settle whether HLA shapes TCRB rearrangement.

Specimen: naive CD4+ T cells from blood. This sequence originates from a man between 18 and 35 years old in good health.

CDR3 bases: TGCGCCAGCAGCCAAGGCCTAGCGGGAGTAGGTGTCGAGCAGTACTTC. It codes for CASSQGLAGVGVEQYF. The gene calls are TRBV4-3 and TRBJ2-7; 10 bases map to TRBD2. The germline gives CDR1 LGHNA, CDR2 YSLEER. The CDR3 has 16 residues. V was pared by 1 base and J by 6 bases, with 9 bases of the junction left unmatched.